The next 8 T cell receptor beta chains were all read from a single sample in a study of blood T cell dynamics during melanoma immunotherapy. Some clones are missing from TCRdb's copy, which holds only in-frame ones; the method was immunoSEQ multiplex PCR. The table has some 14,000 clones, about 93% seen once. Stated time point: week 3, after first cycle of checkpoint inhibitor. Sequencing used blood, obtained from a patient treated with checkpoint blockade. The receptors stem from a human donor with melanoma.

The V call is TRBV6-6, the J call TRBJ1-1; D may be TRBD1 (5 bases). V was clipped by 2 bases and J by 1 base, with 14 bases between them. CDR1 and CDR2 from the germline V gene are MNHNY and SVGAGI (reference sequence). The CDR3 is 16 residues long. The CDR3 sequence is CASSYGDRRANTEAFF. CDR3 DNA sequence: TGTGCCAGCAGTTACGGAGACAGACGAGCGAACACTGAAGCTTTCTTT.

This clone was observed a handful of times. The rearrangement joins TRBV18 to TRBJ2-7; TRBD1 is a possible D gene (6 bases). The V end lost 3 bases, the J end lost 6 bases, and 18 bases lay between the germline ends. The CDR3 runs to 15 residues. The V gene's germline CDR1 is KGHSH and CDR2 LQKENI. The CDR3 nucleotides read TGTGCCAGCTCACCCGCCCAGGGGTTAATCAGCGAGCAGTACTTC. This codes for CASSPAQGLISEQYF. The full variable domain, its missing parts supplied by reference TRBV18 and TRBJ2-7, is NAGVMQNPRHLVRRRGQEARLRCSPMKGHSHVYWYRQLPEEGLKFMVYLQKENIIDESGMPKERFSAEFPKEGPSILRIQQVVRGDSAAYFCASSPAQGLISEQYFGPGTRLTVT.

This clone was observed a few times. The chain uses TRBV7-9 and TRBJ1-3, with no clear D. Germline CDR1 SEHNR, CDR2 FQNEAQ (reference sequence). The CDR3 runs 15 residues. The V gene lost 4 bases and the J gene lost 0 bases, with 10 bases spanning the gap. CDR3 sequence: CASSYDGRSGNTIYF. As DNA, the CDR3 is TGTGCCAGCAGCTACGACGGCCGCTCTGGAAACACCATATATTTT.

V gene TRBV7-9 combines with J gene TRBJ2-2, with TRBD1 matching over 10 bases. V lost 4 bases to trimming and J lost 5 bases; unmatched junction nucleotides: 4. The CDR3 loop spans 15 amino acids. CDR1 and CDR2 from the germline V gene are SEHNR and FQNEAQ (reference sequence). Written as DNA, the CDR3 is TGTGCCAGCAGCTCCCGGACAGGGGGGACCGGGGAGCTGTTTTTT. Its translation: CASSSRTGGTGELFF. The full variable domain, its missing parts supplied by reference TRBV7-9 and TRBJ2-2, is DTGVSQNPRHKITKRGQNVTFRCDPISEHNRLYWYRQTLGQGPEFLTYFQNEAQLEKSRLLSDRFSAERPKGSFSTLEIQRTEQGDSAMYLCASSSRTGGTGELFFGEGSRLTVL.

This chain joins TRBV10-3 and TRBJ1-6, with D maybe TRBD1 (6 bases). Trimming cost V 0 bases and J 8 bases, with 11 bases left between them. Germline V lookup: CDR1 ENHRY, CDR2 SYGVKD. The CDR3 sequence is 15 residues long. CDR3: CAISESAGEHSPLHF. The CDR3 nucleotides are TGTGCCATCAGTGAGTCGGCAGGGGAGCATTCACCCCTCCACTTT.

The V gene is TRBV4-1, the J gene TRBJ2-5; 10 bases map to TRBD1. The CDR3 sequence is 14 residues long. From germline, CDR1 is MGHRA and CDR2 YSYEKL. Trimming cost V 1 base and J 7 bases; bases outside gene matches: 3. The CDR3 DNA sequence: TGCGCCAGCAGCCAAGGACAGGGGGCAGGGACCCAGTACTTC. It is translated as CASSQGQGAGTQYF.

The CDR3 sequence: CASSETRQSYEQYF. In DNA form, the CDR3 reads TGTGCCAGCAGTGAAACTCGTCAGTCCTACGAGCAGTACTTC. The chain joins TRBV6-1 to TRBJ2-7; D is unclear. Trimming pared 2 bases from V and 1 base from J, leaving 9 bases between. The CDR3 sequence is 14 residues long. CDR1 is MNHNS, CDR2 SASEGT, per germline.

The CDR3 DNA sequence: TGTGCCAGCAGCCCTGGGGACAGTCTGCGATTGAACTATGGCTACACCTTC. This codes for CASSPGDSLRLNYGYTF. The rearrangement links TRBV9 to TRBJ1-2; 7 nucleotides match TRBD1. The trim removed 4 bases at V and 2 bases at J, leaving 14 bases unmatched. The germline CDR1 and CDR2 sequences are SGDLS and YYNGEE. The CDR3 is made up of 17 amino acids. Using reference TRBV9 and TRBJ1-2 for the parts outside the CDR3, the full variable domain is DSGVTQTPKHLITATGQRVTLRCSPRSGDLSVYWYQQSLDQGLQFLIQYYNGEERAKGNILERFSAQQFPDLHSELNLSSLELGDSALYFCASSPGDSLRLNYGYTFGSGTRLTVV.